What follows are 3 T cell receptor beta chains derived from one specimen sequenced in a study of blood T cell repertoires in COVID-19. TCRdb's table, derived via immunoSEQ multiplex PCR, lists solely in-frame clones and lacks some. This sample carries some 100,000 clones, roughly 90% of them seen once, and the ten largest clones take less than 7.5%. Sequences were obtained from peripheral blood. All receptors come from a woman aged 55-69 years with acute or convalescent COVID-19.

The chain uses TRBV6-5 and TRBJ1-3; D might be TRBD1 (6 bases). CDR3 length: 14 amino acids. Germline CDR1 and CDR2: MNHEY and SVGAGI. Trimming removed 6 bases at V and 2 bases at J, with 11 bases between. CDR3 nucleotides: TGTGCCAGCAGGACCGAGGGGGCTGGAAACACCATATATTTT. Translation gives CASRTEGAGNTIYF.

The chain uses TRBV5-1 and TRBJ1-4, with D tentatively TRBD1 (6 bases). Germline V gene data show CDR1 as SGHRS and CDR2 as YFSETQ. The CDR3 is 13 residues long. V was shortened by 0 bases and J by 11 bases, with 11 bases between the two germline ends. CDR3 in amino acids: CASSLDTGTKLFF. The CDR3 DNA reads TGCGCCAGCAGCTTGGATACAGGGACCAAACTGTTTTTT. Filled out from reference TRBV5-1 and TRBJ1-4, the complete variable domain reads KAGVTQTPRYLIKTRGQQVTLSCSPISGHRSVSWYQQTPGQGLQFLFEYFSETQRNKGNFPGRFSGRQFSNSRSEMNVSTLELGDSALYLCASSLDTGTKLFFGSGTQLSVL.

V and J are TRBV2 and TRBJ1-1; 9 positions agree with TRBD1. Germline V CDR1 and CDR2: SNHLY, FYNNEI. This CDR3 region has 13 residues. The J segment lost 6 bases and the V segment lost 4 bases, leaving 3 bases of the junction unmatched. In nucleotides, the CDR3 is TGTGCCAGCAGTGGACAGGGGGTAGCTGAAGCTTTCTTT. Amino acid sequence: CASSGQGVAEAFF.